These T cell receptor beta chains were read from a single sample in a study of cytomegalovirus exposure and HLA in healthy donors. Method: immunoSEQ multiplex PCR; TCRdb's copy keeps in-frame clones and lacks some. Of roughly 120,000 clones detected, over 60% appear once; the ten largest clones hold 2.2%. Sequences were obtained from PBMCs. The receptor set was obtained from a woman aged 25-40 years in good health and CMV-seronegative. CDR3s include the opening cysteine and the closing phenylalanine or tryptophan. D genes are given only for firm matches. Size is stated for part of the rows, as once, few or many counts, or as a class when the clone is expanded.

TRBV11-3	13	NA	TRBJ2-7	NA	CASSHGHTYEQYF	TGTGCCAGCAGCCATGGACACACCTACGAGCAGTACTTC
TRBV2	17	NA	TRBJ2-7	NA	CASSDVPGLQENYEQYF	TGTGCCAGCAGTGATGTTCCAGGACTGCAAGAGAACTACGAGCAGTACTTC
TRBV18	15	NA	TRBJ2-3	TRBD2	CASSQRGPSTDTQYF	TGTGCCAGCTCGCAGCGGGGGCCAAGCACAGATACGCAGTATTTT
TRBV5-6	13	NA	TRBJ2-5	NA	CASSKQGQETQYF	TGTGCCAGCAGCAAACAGGGTCAAGAGACCCAGTACTTC
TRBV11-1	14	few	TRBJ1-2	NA	CASSFGDSSFGCTF	TGTGCCAGCAGCTTTGGTGACAGCTCCTTTGGGTGCACCTTC
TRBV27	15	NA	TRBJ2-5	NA	CASSPIPPGAETQYF	TGTGCCAGCAGTCCGATACCCCCAGGGGCGGAGACCCAGTACTTC
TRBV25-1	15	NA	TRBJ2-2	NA	CASSDPGLISGELFF	TGTGCCAGCAGTGATCCGGGTTTGATTTCCGGGGAGCTGTTTTTT
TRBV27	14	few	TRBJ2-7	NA	CASRTRGLGYEQYF	TGTGCCAGCAGAACAAGGGGCCTAGGCTACGAGCAGTACTTC
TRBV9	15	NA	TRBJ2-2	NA	CASSVAPGIAGELFF	TGTGCCAGCAGCGTAGCTCCCGGGATAGCCGGGGAGCTGTTTTTT
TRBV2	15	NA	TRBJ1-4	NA	CASSEGRERNEKLFF	TGTGCCAGCAGTGAAGGAAGAGAAAGAAATGAAAAACTGTTTTTT
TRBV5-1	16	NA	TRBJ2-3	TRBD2	CASSLAGGSGTDTQYF	TGCGCCAGCAGCTTGGCTGGCGGGAGTGGCACAGATACGCAGTATTTT
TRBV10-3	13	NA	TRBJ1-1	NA	CAISESSRTEAFF	TGTGCCATCAGTGAGTCGTCCAGAACTGAAGCTTTCTTT
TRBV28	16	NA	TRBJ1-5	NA	CASSLYRSTRNQPQHF	TGTGCCAGCAGTTTGTATCGGTCGACCAGGAATCAGCCCCAGCATTTT
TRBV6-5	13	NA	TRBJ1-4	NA	CASSFGLNEKLFF	TGTGCCAGCAGTTTTGGACTTAATGAAAAACTGTTTTTT
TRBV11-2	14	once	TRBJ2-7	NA	CASSTRPGDYEQYF	TGTGCCAGCAGCACCCGGCCAGGGGACTACGAGCAGTACTTC
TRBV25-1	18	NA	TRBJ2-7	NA	CASSEFRRGVPYEGEQYF	TGTGCCAGCAGTGAATTCCGTCGGGGAGTCCCTTACGAAGGCGAGCAGTACTTC
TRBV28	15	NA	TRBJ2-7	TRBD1	CASSSPTGISYEQYF	TGTGCCAGCAGTTCACCGACAGGGATATCCTACGAGCAGTACTTC
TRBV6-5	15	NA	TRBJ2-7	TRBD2	CASSYSWGGSSEQYF	TGTGCCAGCAGTTACTCGTGGGGCGGGAGCTCCGAGCAGTACTTC
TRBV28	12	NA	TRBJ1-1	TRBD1	CASSFRGVVAFF	TGTGCCAGCAGTTTCAGGGGGGTCGTTGCTTTCTTT
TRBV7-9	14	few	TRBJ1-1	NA	CASSLASGGTEAFF	TGTGCCAGCAGCTTAGCGTCGGGGGGCACTGAAGCTTTCTTT
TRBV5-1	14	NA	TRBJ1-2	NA	CASSREGEGYGHTF	TGCGCCAGCAGTCGTGAGGGAGAGGGCTATGGCCACACCTTC
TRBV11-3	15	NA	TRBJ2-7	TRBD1	CASSFRTGGPSEQYF	TGTGCCAGCAGCTTCCGGACAGGGGGCCCTTCCGAGCAGTACTTC
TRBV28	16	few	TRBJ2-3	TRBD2	CASSHTGLAGADTQYF	TGTGCCAGCAGCCACACGGGACTAGCGGGAGCAGATACGCAGTATTTT
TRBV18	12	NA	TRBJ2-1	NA	CASSPRYNEQFF	TGTGCCAGCTCACCGCGCTACAATGAGCAGTTCTTC
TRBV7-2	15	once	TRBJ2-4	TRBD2	CASSYGTSWKNIQYF	TGTGCCAGCAGCTATGGGACTAGCTGGAAAAACATTCAGTACTTC
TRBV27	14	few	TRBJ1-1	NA	CASSPTRLNTEAFF	TGTGCCAGCAGTCCGACTAGGTTGAACACTGAAGCTTTCTTT
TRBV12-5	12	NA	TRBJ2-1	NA	CASGPSVDKQFF	TGTGCTAGTGGCCCAAGCGTCGATAAGCAGTTCTTC
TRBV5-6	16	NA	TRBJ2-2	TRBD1	CASSWDRDRYTGELFF	TGTGCCAGCAGCTGGGATCGGGACAGATACACCGGGGAGCTGTTTTTT
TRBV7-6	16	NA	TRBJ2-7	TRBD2	CASSLSMTSGLYEQYF	TGTGCCAGCAGCTTATCGATGACTAGCGGCCTTTACGAGCAGTACTTC
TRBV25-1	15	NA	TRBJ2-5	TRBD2	CASSDLGEGWETQYF	TGTGCCAGCAGTGATCTCGGGGAGGGATGGGAGACCCAGTACTTC
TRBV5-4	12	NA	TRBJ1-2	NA	CASSLDGGGYTF	TGTGCCAGCAGCTTGGACGGGGGTGGCTACACCTTC
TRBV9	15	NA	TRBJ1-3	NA	CASSVRWGAGNTIYF	TGTGCCAGCAGCGTCCGATGGGGGGCTGGAAACACCATATATTTT
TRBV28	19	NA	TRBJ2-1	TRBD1	CASSTALRDRGYTYNEQFF	TGTGCCAGCAGTACCGCGCTTAGGGACAGGGGGTATACCTACAATGAGCAGTTCTTC
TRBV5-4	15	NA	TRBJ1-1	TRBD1	CASSSGTGGDTEAFF	TGTGCCAGCAGCTCCGGGACAGGGGGGGACACTGAAGCTTTCTTT
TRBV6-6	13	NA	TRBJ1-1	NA	CASSERRNTEAFF	TGTGCCAGCAGTGAGCGCAGGAACACTGAAGCTTTCTTT
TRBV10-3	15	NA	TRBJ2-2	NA	CAIREQVAHTGELFF	TGTGCCATCAGAGAACAGGTTGCACACACCGGGGAGCTGTTTTTT
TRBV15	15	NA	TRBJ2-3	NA	CATSRVARGTDTQYF	TGTGCCACCAGCAGAGTGGCGCGGGGCACAGATACGCAGTATTTT
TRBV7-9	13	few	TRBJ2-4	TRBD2	CASSTGRAHIQYF	TGTGCCAGCAGCACCGGGAGGGCCCACATTCAGTACTTC
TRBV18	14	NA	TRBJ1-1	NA	CASSAGLQNTEAFF	TGTGCCAGCTCAGCGGGACTCCAGAACACTGAAGCTTTCTTT
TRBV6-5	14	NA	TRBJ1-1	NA	CASRTGQVNTEAFF	TGTGCCAGCAGGACGGGACAAGTGAACACTGAAGCTTTCTTT
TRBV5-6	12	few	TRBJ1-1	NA	CASSSMNTEAFF	TGTGCCAGCAGTTCTATGAACACTGAAGCTTTCTTT
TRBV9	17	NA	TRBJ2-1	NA	CASSVGGPVGLTNEQFF	TGTGCCAGCAGCGTAGGGGGCCCTGTCGGACTAACTAATGAGCAGTTCTTC
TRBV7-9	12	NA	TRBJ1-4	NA	CASSLQGEKLFF	TGTGCCAGCAGCTTACAGGGTGAAAAACTGTTTTTT
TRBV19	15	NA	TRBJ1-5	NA	CASSIKDSFNQPQHF	TGTGCCAGTAGTATCAAGGACAGCTTCAATCAGCCCCAGCATTTT
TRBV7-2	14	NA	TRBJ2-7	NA	CASSYNAGVYEQYF	TGTGCCAGCAGCTATAATGCAGGGGTCTACGAGCAGTACTTC
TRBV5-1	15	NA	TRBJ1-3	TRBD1	CASSSGGRSGNTIYF	TGCGCCAGCAGCTCAGGGGGAAGGAGTGGAAACACCATATATTTT
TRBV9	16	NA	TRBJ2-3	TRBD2	CASSVGTSGRGDTQYF	TGTGCCAGCAGCGTAGGGACTAGCGGAAGAGGGGATACGCAGTATTTT
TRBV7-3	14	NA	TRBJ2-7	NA	CASSENRATDEQYF	TGTGCCAGCAGCGAGAACAGGGCCACGGATGAGCAGTACTTC
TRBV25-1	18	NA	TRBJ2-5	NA	CASTHHQGVAEIKETQYF	TGTGCCAGCACTCACCACCAAGGGGTAGCGGAGATTAAAGAGACCCAGTACTTC
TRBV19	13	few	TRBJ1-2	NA	CASSIRGVYGYTF	TGTGCCAGTAGTATCCGGGGGGTCTATGGCTACACCTTC
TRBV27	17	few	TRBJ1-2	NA	CASSPSSTGALLYGYTF	TGTGCCAGCAGTCCCAGCTCGACAGGAGCATTACTTTATGGCTACACCTTC
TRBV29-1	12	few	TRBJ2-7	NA	CSVETDSYEQYF	TGCAGCGTTGAAACGGACTCTTACGAGCAGTACTTC
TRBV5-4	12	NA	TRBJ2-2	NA	CASSLSAGELFF	TGTGCCAGCAGCTTATCGGCCGGGGAGCTGTTTTTT
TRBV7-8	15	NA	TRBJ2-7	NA	CASSSNRDSSYEQYF	TGTGCCAGCAGCAGCAACCGGGACTCATCCTACGAGCAGTACTTC
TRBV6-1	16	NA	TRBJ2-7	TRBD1	CASSEKPGTGGLEQYF	TGTGCCAGCAGTGAAAAGCCCGGGACAGGGGGTCTCGAGCAGTACTTC
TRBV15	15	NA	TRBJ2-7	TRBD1	CATSRGTGLDYEQYF	TGTGCCACCAGCAGAGGGACAGGGCTCGACTACGAGCAGTACTTC
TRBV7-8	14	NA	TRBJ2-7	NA	CASLMGAGSYEQYF	TGTGCCAGCCTTATGGGGGCAGGATCCTACGAGCAGTACTTC